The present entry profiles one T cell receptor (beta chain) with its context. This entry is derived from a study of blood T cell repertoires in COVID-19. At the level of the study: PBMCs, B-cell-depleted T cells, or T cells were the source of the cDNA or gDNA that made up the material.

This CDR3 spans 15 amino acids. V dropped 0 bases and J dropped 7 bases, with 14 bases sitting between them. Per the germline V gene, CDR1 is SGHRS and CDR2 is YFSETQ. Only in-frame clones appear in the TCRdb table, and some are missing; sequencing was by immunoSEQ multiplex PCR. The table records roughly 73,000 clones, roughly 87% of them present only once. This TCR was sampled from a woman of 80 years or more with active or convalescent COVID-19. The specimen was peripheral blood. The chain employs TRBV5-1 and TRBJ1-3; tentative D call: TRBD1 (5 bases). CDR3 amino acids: CASSLAPSEGNTIYF. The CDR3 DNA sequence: TGCGCCAGCAGCTTGGCCCCCTCGGAGGGGAACACCATATATTTT.